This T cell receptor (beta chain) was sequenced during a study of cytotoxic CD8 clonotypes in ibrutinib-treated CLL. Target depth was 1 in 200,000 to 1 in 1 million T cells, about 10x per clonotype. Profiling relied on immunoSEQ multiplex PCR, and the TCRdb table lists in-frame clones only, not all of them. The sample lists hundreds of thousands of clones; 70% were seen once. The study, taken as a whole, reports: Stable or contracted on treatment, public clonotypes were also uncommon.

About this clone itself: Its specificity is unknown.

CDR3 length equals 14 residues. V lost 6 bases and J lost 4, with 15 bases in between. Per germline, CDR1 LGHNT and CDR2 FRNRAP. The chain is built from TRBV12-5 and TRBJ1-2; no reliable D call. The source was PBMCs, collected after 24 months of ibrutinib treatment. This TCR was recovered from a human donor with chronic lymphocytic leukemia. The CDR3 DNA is TGTGCTAGTGGCTCCGATTCACCCGGCTATGGCTACACCTTC. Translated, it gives CASGSDSPGYGYTF.